This T cell receptor beta chain was captured by sequencing in a study of metastatic and nonmetastatic thyroid tumors. This clone has a count of ten or more. Other DNA sequences in this sample translate to the same CDR3. Nobody among the patients had been given any treatment before thyroid surgery. The CDR3 is 14 residues long. V was trimmed by 3 bases and J by 4 bases, leaving 12 bases between them. TCRdb reassembled clones from the PCR reads with MiXCR. The sample has 20,000 to 25,000 clones, approximately 12% seen once; the top ten hold approximately 25%. The genes are TRBV12-3 or TRBV12-4 and TRBJ1-1, with D possibly being TRBD1 (5 bases). This receptor was taken from a female donor with papillary thyroid cancer or a benign thyroid nodule (not recorded which). Some clones in this sample may be carry-over from other donors' samples. Material for sequencing was blood. For the CDR3, the DNA is TGTGCCAGCAGTTTTGGGGCAGGGAGCACTGAAGCTTTCTTT. Amino acids: CASSFGAGSTEAFF.